Below are 8 T cell receptor beta chains sequenced from a single sample in a study of blood T cell repertoires in COVID-19. Clones were sequenced by immunoSEQ multiplex PCR, and TCRdb holds only the in-frame ones, with some missing. Of around 380,000 clones in the sample, roughly 80% were seen once. Sequenced input: peripheral blood. The receptors derive from a human donor with acute or convalescent COVID-19. The donor label of this sample is uncertain.

The CDR3 loop reads CASSFSQGNWGAGELFF. In DNA, the CDR3 is TGTGCCAGCAGCTTTTCACAGGGTAATTGGGGCGCCGGGGAGCTGTTTTTT. This sequence joins TRBV5-6 and TRBJ2-2, with TRBD1 as a possible D gene (6 bases). There are 17 residues in the CDR3. The germline V gene encodes CDR1 SGHDT and CDR2 YYEEEE. V was pared by 2 bases and J by 6 bases, with 20 bases between.

This clone was counted a single time. The chain employs TRBV6-5 and TRBJ1-1; 9 nucleotides line up with TRBD1. CDR1 and CDR2 from the germline V gene are MNHEY and SVGAGI. This CDR3 comprises 12 residues. V shed 5 bases and J 8 bases; nucleotides not matched to a gene: 3. This chain's CDR3 is CASSHGTGEAFF. CDR3 coding DNA: TGTGCCAGCAGTCACGGGACAGGGGAAGCTTTCTTT.

The chain carries TRBV5-6 and TRBJ2-5; tentative D call: TRBD2 (6 bases). Trimming took off 2 bases at V and 7 bases at J, with 12 bases between the two ends. Germline-derived CDR1 and CDR2 are SGHDT and YYEEEE. CDR3 length: 13 amino acids. In nucleotides, the CDR3 is TGTGCCAGCAGCTTTGGGAGGTTAGGGACCCAGTACTTC. Its protein product is CASSFGRLGTQYF.

V is TRBV7-8 and J is TRBJ1-5; the D gene is possibly TRBD1 (5 bases). Trimming left V 2 bases short and J 7 bases short, with 12 bases between. The germline gives CDR1 SGHVS, CDR2 FQNEAQ. The CDR3 loop spans 14 amino acids. The CDR3 reads CASSLQGREQPQHF. CDR3 DNA: TGTGCCAGCAGCTTACAGGGAAGGGAACAGCCCCAGCATTTT.

As to this clone: The same CDR3 is also encoded by other DNA sequences in this sample. The genes are TRBV7-9 and TRBJ2-1, with D perhaps matching TRBD1 (5 bases). The V end was cut by 0 bases, the J end by 3 bases, with 9 bases between. Per the germline V gene, CDR1 is SEHNR and CDR2 is FQNEAQ (reference sequence). The CDR3 length is 15 residues. The CDR3, as DNA: TGTGCCAGCAGCTTAGCGGCAGGGCACTACAATGAGCAGTTCTTC. This codes for CASSLAAGHYNEQFF.

This chain uses TRBV3-1 (or the pseudogene TRBV3-2) with TRBJ2-7, with 9 bases fitting TRBD1. The V segment lost 1 base and the J segment 4 bases; nucleotides outside the gene matches: 8. Per the germline V gene, CDR1 is LGHDT and CDR2 is YNNKEL (reference sequence). The CDR3 sequence is 16 residues long. As DNA, the CDR3 is TGTGCCAGCAGCCAAGGCCGGACAGGGGACGGATACGAGCAGTACTTC. Translated: CASSQGRTGDGYEQYF.

The V and J genes are TRBV5-4 and TRBJ2-7, with 11 positions matching TRBD2. V trimming: 5 bases; J trimming: 3 bases; junction bases outside the gene matches: 4. Germline V gene data show CDR1 as SGHNT and CDR2 as YYREEE (reference sequence). This CDR3 contains 14 residues. The CDR3 coding sequence is TGTGCCAGCAGATCGGGACTAGCGGACTACGAGCAGTACTTC. Residues: CASRSGLADYEQYF.

V gene TRBV7-9 combines with J gene TRBJ2-5; 7 nucleotides agree with TRBD1. With 3 bases clipped from V and 2 bases from J, the junction kept 15 bases outside the gene matches. Germline loops: CDR1 SEHNR, CDR2 FQNEAQ (reference sequence). The CDR3 covers 18 residues. The CDR3 region is CASSFPQGGQETQETQYF. DNA of the CDR3: TGTGCCAGCAGCTTTCCCCAGGGCGGACAGGAGACACAAGAGACCCAGTACTTC. Variable domain in full (rest from reference TRBV7-9 and TRBJ2-5): DTGVSQNPRHKITKRGQNVTFRCDPISEHNRLYWYRQTLGQGPEFLTYFQNEAQLEKSRLLSDRFSAERPKGSFSTLEIQRTEQGDSAMYLCASSFPQGGQETQETQYFGPGTRLLVL.